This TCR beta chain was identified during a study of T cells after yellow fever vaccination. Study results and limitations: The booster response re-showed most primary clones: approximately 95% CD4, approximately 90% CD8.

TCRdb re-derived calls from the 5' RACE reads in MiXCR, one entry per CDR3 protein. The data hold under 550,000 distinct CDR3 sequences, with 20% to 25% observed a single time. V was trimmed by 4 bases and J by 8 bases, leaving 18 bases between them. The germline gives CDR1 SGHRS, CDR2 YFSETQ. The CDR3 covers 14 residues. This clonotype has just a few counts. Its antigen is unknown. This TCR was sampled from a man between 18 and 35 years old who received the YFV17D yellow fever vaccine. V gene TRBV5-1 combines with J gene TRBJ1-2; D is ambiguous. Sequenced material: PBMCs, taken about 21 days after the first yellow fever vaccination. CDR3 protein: CASSPHGESQGYTF. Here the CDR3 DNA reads TGCGCCAGCAGCCCCCACGGGGAATCCCAAGGCTACACCTTC.